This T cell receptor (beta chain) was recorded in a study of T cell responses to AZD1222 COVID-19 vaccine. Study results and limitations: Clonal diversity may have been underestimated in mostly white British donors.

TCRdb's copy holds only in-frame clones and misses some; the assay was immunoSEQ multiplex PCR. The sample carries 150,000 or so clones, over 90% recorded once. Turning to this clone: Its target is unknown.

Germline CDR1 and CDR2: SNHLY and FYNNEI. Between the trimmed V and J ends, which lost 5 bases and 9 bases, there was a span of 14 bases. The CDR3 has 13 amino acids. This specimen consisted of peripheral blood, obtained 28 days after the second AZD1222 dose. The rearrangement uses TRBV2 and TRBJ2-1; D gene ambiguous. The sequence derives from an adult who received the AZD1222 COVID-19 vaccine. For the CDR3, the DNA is TGTGCCAGCAGTCTACTCGATGCAGGTGAGCAGTTCTTC. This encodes CASSLLDAGEQFF. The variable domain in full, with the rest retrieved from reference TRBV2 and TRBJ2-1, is EPEVTQTPSHQVTQMGQEVILRCVPISNHLYFYWYRQILGQKVEFLVSFYNNEISEKSEIFDDQFSVERPDGSNFTLKIRSTKLEDSAMYFCASSLLDAGEQFFGPGTRLTVL.